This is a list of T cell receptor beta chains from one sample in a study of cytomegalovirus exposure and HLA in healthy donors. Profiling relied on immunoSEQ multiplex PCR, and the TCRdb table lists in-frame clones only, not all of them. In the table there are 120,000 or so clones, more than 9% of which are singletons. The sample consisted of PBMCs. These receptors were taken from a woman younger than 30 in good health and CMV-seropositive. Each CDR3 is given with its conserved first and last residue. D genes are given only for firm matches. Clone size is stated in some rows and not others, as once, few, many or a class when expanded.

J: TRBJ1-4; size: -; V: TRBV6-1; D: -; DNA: TGTGCCAGCAGGCTACTCGGGGTCGGGGAAAAACTGTTTTTT; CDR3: CASRLLGVGEKLFF
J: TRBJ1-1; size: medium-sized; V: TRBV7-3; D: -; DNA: TGTGCCAGCAGCTTGACAGGGAACACTGAAGCTTTCTTT; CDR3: CASSLTGNTEAFF
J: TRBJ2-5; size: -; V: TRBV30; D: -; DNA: TGTGCCTGGAATATAGCCTCGGAGACCCAGTACTTC; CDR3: CAWNIASETQYF
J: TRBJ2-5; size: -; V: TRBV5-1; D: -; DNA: TGCGCCAGCAGCTTGGCCCCAGTAGCGCAAAAAGAGACCCAGTACTTC; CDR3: CASSLAPVAQKETQYF
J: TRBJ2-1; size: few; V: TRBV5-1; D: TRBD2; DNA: TGCGCCAGCAGCCGCGCGGGGAGGGCCGAGAATGAGCAGTTCTTC; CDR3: CASSRAGRAENEQFF
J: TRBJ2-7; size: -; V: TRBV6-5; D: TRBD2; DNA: TGTGCCAGCAGTGCGACTAGCGGGATACAGTACGAGCAGTACTTC; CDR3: CASSATSGIQYEQYF
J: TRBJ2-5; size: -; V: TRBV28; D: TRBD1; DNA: TGTGCCAGCAGTTTTACCTCTTACAGGGGAAGAGAGACCCAGTACTTC; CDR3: CASSFTSYRGRETQYF
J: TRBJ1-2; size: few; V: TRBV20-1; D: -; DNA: TGCAGTGCAACAGGGAATGGTGGCTACACCTTC; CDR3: CSATGNGGYTF
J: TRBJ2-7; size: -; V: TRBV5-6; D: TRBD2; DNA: TGTGCCAGCAGCCCCTCCGGGGGGGGGTACGAGCAGTACTTC; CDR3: CASSPSGGGYEQYF
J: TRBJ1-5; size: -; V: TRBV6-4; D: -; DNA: TGTGCCAGCAAAACCCATACTGACAGTAATCAGCCCCAGCATTTT; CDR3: CASKTHTDSNQPQHF
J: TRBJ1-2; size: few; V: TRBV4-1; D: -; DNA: TGCGCCAGCAGCCAAGATGGAAGCCTCCCGGGCTATGGCTACACCTTC; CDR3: CASSQDGSLPGYGYTF
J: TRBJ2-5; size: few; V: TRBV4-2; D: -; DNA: TGTGCCAGCAGCCAAGATTCAGGGGTCCAAGAGACCCAGTACTTC; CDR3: CASSQDSGVQETQYF
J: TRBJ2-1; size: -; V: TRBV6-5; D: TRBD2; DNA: TGTGCCAGCAGTTACTTAGCGGGAGTAGGCCCCAATGAGCAGTTCTTC; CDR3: CASSYLAGVGPNEQFF
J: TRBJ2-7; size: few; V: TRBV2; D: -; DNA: TGTGCCAGCAGTAAGGACACCTACGAGCAGTACTTC; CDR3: CASSKDTYEQYF
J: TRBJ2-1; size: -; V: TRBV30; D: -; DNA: TGTGCCTGGTCACGACTCGGGAGCAATGAGCAGTTCTTC; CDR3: CAWSRLGSNEQFF
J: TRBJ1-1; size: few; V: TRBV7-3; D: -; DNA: TGTGCCAGCAGCCTTAATTCAGGGAGGGCTGAAGCTTTCTTT; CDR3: CASSLNSGRAEAFF
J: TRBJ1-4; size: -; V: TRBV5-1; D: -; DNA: TGCGCCAGCAGCTTGGACAGCCAAAACTATGAAAAACTGTTTTTT; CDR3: CASSLDSQNYEKLFF